The present entry profiles one TCR beta chain with its context. The target of this receptor is not known. The input lacks base qualities; no much larger clone sits a single base away. Peripheral blood CD8+ and CD4+ T cells from healthy donors, Susac syndrome patients and multiple sclerosis patients were profiled by high-throughput TCR beta sequencing. The multiple sclerosis controls were treatment-naive patients whose relapsing-remitting disease, either stable or active, fulfilled the revised McDonald criteria. Bulk CD8+ and CD4+ T cells were purified by magnetic negative isolation, while CD8+ TEMRA cells were enriched using FACS. Blood was drawn into EDTA tubes, processed within 24 hours, and PBMCs were isolated by density gradient centrifugation. PBMCs intended for TCR sequencing were frozen in liquid nitrogen and were later thawed in a 37 degrees C water bath. A purity of at least 90% was achieved for sorted or isolated CD4+, CD8+ and CD8+ TEMRA cells.

RNA was extracted using the RNeasy kit, and about 0.5 to 1 ug of the RNA was reverse transcribed with random hexamers. The immunoSEQ multiplex PCR assay, which covers 54 Vbeta and 13 Jbeta segments, was used to amplify TCR beta CDR3 regions. Bias from PCR amplification was corrected by using a synthetic template baseline for primer optimization and for computational correction. The published analysis was carried out like this. Only productive sequences were kept, with reads annotated to V, D and J genes according to IMGT and analyzed in immunoSEQ Analyzer. To calculate clonality, Shannon entropy was normalized by log2 of the number of productive unique sequences and then subtracted from one. Public and private clones were assessed among the 100 most prevalent clones of each patient and control. Clones were defined as Susac-specific if absent from the healthy and MS cohorts, from 1052 published viral clones and from other ImmuneACCESS disease sequences. TCRdb trimmed public reads at Q25 via fastp, called clones via MiXCR and kept in-frame beta chains. All rows with the same CDR3 protein become a single entry with the most common DNA and genes. The V and J calls were not made by the authors but by TCRdb's processing. The sample data list hundreds of thousands of distinct CDR3 sequences, and around nine tenths of these were observed just once. The ten largest account for approximately 0.13% of the sample.

This entry comes from a study of CD8 T cells in Susac syndrome (dated by TCRdb to between 2019 and 2020). Study-level background: The study used repertoire sequencing to test whether antigen drove CD8+ T cell activation and differentiation in Susac syndrome. CD8+ T cell repertoire clonality was compared between approximately 12 healthy donors, some 14 Susac syndrome patients and some 15 multiple sclerosis patients. The research as a whole found: The number of individuals in the TCR sequencing and HLA analysis was recognized as being relatively small.

Counted from cysteine to phenylalanine, this CDR3 has 13 amino acids. Here the CDR3 DNA is all that survives: 39 bases in frame from base 1. At the junction V is shortened by 1 base and J by 4 bases, with 7 bases in between. In the germline V gene, CDR1 corresponds to SNHLY and CDR2 to FYNNEI. The V and J segments used are TRBV2 and TRBJ1-2; the D gene cannot be resolved reliably. Material: CD8+ T cells from PBMCs. The sequence came from a human donor with multiple sclerosis. The nucleotides read TGTGCCAGCAGTGAAGAACTGCTCTATGGCTACACCTTC. Translated, this gives CASSEELLYGYTF.